Included here is one TCR beta chain sequence, with context. Its specificity is unknown. While unrecorded immune exposures were likely, the donors were nominally healthy when sampled. The PCR contained 60 Vbeta and 13 Jbeta primers. TCRdb keeps only in-frame clones here, not all; method: immunoSEQ multiplex PCR. Of 130,000 to 150,000 clones in the sample, 65% to 80% were seen once. This sample is drawn from a study of cytomegalovirus exposure and HLA in healthy donors. The study, taken as a whole, reports: The study listed roughly 150 cytomegalovirus-associated TCR beta chains. Through in vitro validation, three CMV-associated chains were shown to be specific for CMV antigens. It has been reported that TCR beta sequences accurately predicted the HLA-A and HLA-B alleles of most subjects.

This TCR derives from a male donor in good health and CMV-seropositive. Sample: PBMCs.

Written as DNA, the CDR3 is TGTGCCAGCAGTCTACGGGGGGGGCGATTCTACAATGAGCAGTTCTTC. It specifies CASSLRGGRFYNEQFF. This chain uses TRBV27 with TRBJ2-1; 8 bases align to TRBD2. This CDR3 has 16 residues. The trim removed 5 bases at V and 3 bases at J, leaving 9 bases unmatched. Germline CDR1 is MNHEY and CDR2 is SMNVEV (reference sequence).